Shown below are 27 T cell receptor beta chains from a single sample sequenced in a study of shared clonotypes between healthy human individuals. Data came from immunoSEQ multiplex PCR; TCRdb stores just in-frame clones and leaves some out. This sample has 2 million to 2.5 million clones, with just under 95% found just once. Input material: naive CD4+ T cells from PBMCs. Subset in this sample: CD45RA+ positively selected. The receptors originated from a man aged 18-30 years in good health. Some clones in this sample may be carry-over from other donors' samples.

CDR3 DNA: TGTGCCAGCAGCCCAGGGACAGACGAAGAGACCCAGTACTTC. Encoded protein: CASSPGTDEETQYF. The J gene is TRBJ2-5, the V gene TRBV11-2; TRBD1 agrees at 7 bases. Germline values: CDR1 SGHAT, CDR2 FQNNGV. This CDR3 region has 14 residues. The J segment lost 3 bases and the V segment lost 5 bases, leaving 6 bases of the junction unmatched.

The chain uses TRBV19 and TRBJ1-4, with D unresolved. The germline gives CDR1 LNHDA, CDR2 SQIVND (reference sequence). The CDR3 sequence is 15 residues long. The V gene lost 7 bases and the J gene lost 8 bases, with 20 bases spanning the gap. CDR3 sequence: CASKNRGRAEEKLFF. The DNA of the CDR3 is TGTGCCAGTAAAAACCGAGGAAGGGCGGAGGAAAAACTGTTTTTT.

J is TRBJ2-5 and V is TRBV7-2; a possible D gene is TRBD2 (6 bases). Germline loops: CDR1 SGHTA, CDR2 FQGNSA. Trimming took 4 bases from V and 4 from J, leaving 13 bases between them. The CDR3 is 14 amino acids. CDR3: CASSSGHGRETQYF. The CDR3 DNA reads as TGTGCCAGCAGCTCCGGGCACGGGAGAGAGACCCAGTACTTC.

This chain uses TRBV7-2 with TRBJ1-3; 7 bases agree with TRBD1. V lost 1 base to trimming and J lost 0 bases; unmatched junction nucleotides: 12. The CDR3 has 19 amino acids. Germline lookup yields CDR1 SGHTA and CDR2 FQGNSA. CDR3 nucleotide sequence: TGTGCCAGCAGCTTAGTTTGGAGACAGGGCCTAAACTCTGGAAACACCATATATTTT. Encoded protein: CASSLVWRQGLNSGNTIYF.

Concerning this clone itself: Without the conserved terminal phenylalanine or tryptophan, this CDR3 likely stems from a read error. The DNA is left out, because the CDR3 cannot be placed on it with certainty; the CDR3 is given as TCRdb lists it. This chain's CDR3 is CASSARTGPG. The chain carries TRBV27 and TRBJ1-1; the table gives TRBD1 as D, unverified against the DNA. Germline CDR1 and CDR2: MNHEY and SMNVEV (reference sequence). From its first to its last residue, the CDR3 has 10 amino acids.

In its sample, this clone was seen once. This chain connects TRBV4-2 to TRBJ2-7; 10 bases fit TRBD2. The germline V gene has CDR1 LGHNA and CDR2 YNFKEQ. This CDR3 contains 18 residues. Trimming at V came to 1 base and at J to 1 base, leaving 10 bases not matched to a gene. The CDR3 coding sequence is TGTGCCAGCAGCCAAGTGTTAGGGACTAGCGCAAAGTCCTACGAGCAGTACTTC. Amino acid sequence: CASSQVLGTSAKSYEQYF.

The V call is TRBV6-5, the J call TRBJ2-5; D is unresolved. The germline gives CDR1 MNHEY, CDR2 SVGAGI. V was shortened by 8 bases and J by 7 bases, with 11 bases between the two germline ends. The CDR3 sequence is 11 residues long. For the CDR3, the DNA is TGTGCCAGCGGAAAAGTAGGGACCCAGTACTTC. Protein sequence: CASGKVGTQYF.

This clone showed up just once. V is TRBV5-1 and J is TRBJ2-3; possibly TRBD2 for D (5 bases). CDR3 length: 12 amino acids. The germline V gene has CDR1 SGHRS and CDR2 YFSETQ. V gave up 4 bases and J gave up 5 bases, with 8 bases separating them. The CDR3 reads CASSKEVDTQYF. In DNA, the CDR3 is TGCGCCAGCAGCAAGGAGGTAGATACGCAGTATTTT.

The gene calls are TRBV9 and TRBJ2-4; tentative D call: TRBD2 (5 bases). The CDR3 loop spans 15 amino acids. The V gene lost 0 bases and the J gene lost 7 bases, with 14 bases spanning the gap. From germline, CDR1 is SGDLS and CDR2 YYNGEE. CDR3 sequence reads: CASSVAASIANIQYF. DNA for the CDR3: TGTGCCAGCAGCGTAGCAGCTAGCATCGCCAACATTCAGTACTTC.

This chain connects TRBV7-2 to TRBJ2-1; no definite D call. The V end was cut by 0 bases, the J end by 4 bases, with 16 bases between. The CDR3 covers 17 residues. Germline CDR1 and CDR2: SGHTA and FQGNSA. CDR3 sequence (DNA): TGTGCCAGCAGCTTAGCGCAGGCAGCGATTAATTACAATGAGCAGTTCTTC. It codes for CASSLAQAAINYNEQFF.

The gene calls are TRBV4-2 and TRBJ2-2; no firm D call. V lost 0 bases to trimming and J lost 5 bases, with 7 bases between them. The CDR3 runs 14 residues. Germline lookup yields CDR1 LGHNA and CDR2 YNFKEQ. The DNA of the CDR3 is TGTGCCAGCAGCCAAGATGCGGTGACCGGGGAGCTGTTTTTT. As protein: CASSQDAVTGELFF.

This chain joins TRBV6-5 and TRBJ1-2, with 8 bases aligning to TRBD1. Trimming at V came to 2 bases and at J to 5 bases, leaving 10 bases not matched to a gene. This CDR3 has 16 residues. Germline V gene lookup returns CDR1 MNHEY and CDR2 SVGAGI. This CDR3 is CASSYRKTGDGYGYTF. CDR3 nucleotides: TGTGCCAGCAGTTACCGTAAGACAGGGGATGGGTATGGCTACACCTTC.

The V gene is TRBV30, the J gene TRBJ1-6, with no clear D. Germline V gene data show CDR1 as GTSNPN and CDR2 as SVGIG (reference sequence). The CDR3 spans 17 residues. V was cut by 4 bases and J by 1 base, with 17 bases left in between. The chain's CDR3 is CAWTEGPFGSYNSPLHF. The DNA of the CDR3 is TGTGCCTGGACCGAAGGCCCCTTTGGGTCCTATAATTCACCCCTCCACTTT. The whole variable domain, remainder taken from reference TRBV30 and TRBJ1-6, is SQTIHQWPATLVQPVGSPLSLECTVEGTSNPNLYWYRQAAGRGLQLLFYSVGIGQISSEVPQNLSASRPQDRQFILSSKKLLLSDSGFYLCAWTEGPFGSYNSPLHFGNGTRLTVT.

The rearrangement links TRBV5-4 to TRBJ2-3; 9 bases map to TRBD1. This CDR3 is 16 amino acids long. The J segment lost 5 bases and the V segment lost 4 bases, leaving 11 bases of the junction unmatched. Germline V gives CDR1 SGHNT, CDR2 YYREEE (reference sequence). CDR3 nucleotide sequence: TGTGCCAGCAGCCAATTAGCACAGGGGGCTATAGATACGCAGTATTTT. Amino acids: CASSQLAQGAIDTQYF.

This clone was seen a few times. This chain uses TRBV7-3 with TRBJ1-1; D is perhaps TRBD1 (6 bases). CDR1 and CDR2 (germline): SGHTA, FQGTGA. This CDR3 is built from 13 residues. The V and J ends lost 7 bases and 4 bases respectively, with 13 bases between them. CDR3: CASKQRGGTEAFF. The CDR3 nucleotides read TGTGCCAGCAAACAGAGGGGGGGCACTGAAGCTTTCTTT.

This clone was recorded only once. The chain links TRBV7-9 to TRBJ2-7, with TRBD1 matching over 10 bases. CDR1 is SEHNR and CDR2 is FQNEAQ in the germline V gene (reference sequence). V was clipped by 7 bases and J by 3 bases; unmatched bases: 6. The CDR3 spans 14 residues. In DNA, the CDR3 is TGTGCCAGCACTTGGGACAGGGGCCTCTACGAGCAGTACTTC. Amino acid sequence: CASTWDRGLYEQYF.

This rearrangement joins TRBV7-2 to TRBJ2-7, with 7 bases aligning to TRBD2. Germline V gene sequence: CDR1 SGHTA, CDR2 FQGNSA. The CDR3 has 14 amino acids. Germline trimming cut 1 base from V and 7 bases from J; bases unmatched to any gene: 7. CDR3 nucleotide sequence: TGTGCCAGCAGCTTAGGATCTTGGGGAGGGGAGCAGTACTTC. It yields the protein CASSLGSWGGEQYF.

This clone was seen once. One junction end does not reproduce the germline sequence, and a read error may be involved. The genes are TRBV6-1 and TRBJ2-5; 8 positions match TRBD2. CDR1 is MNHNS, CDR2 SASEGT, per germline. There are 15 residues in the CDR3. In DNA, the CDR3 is TGTGCCAGCAGGGAAGCGCCCGGGACTAGGGAGACCCAGTACTTC. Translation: CASREAPGTRETQYF.

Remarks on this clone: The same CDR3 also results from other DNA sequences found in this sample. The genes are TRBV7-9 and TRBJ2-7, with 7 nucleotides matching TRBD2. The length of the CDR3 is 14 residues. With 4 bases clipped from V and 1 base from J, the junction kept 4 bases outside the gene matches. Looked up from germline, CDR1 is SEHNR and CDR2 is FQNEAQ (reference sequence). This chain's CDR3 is CASSSREASYEQYF. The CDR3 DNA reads TGTGCCAGCAGCTCCCGGGAGGCGTCCTACGAGCAGTACTTC. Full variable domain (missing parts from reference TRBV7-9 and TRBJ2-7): DTGVSQNPRHKITKRGQNVTFRCDPISEHNRLYWYRQTLGQGPEFLTYFQNEAQLEKSRLLSDRFSAERPKGSFSTLEIQRTEQGDSAMYLCASSSREASYEQYFGPGTRLTVT.

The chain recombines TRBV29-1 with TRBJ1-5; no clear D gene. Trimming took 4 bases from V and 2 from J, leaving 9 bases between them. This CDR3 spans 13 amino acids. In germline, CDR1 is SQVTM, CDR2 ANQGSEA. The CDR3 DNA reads TGCAGCGTTGCTGAAGGTGGCAATCAGCCCCAGCATTTT. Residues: CSVAEGGNQPQHF.

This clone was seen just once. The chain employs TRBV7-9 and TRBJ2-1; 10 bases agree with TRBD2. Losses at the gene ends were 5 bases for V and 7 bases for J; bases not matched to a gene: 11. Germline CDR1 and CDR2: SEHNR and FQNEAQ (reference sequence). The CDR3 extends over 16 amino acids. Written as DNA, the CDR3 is TGTGCCAGCAGCAGGTACGGCCTAGCGGGAGTAAATGAGCAGTTCTTC. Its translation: CASSRYGLAGVNEQFF.

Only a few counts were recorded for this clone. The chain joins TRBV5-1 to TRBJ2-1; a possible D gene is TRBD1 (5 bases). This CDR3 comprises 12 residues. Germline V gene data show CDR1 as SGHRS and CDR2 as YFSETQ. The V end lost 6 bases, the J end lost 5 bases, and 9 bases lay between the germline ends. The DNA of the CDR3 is TGCGCCAGCATGCCAGGGAACAATGAGCAGTTCTTC. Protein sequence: CASMPGNNEQFF.

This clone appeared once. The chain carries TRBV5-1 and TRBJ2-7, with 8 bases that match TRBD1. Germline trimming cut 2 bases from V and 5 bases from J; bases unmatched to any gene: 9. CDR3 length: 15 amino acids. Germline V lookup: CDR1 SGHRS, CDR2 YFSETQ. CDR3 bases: TGCGCCAGCAGCTTTTCGCACAGGGGGTTCGACGAGCAGTACTTC. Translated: CASSFSHRGFDEQYF.

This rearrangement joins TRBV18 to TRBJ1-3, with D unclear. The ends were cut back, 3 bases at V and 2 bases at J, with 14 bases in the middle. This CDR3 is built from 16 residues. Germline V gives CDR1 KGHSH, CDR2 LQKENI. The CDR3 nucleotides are TGTGCCAGCTCACCTTCTCCGGGTGAGGCTGGAAACACCATATATTTT. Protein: CASSPSPGEAGNTIYF.

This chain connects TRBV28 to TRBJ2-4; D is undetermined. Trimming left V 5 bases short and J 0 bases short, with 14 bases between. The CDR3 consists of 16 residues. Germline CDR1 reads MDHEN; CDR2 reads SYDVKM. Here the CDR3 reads CASSPANFLAKNIQYF. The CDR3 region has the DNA TGTGCCAGCAGTCCGGCAAACTTCTTAGCCAAAAACATTCAGTACTTC. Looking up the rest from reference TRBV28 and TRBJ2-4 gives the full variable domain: DVKVTQSSRYLVKRTGEKVFLECVQDMDHENMFWYRQDPGLGLRLIYFSYDVKMKEKGDIPEGYSVSREKKERFSLILESASTNQTSMYLCASSPANFLAKNIQYFGAGTRLSVL.

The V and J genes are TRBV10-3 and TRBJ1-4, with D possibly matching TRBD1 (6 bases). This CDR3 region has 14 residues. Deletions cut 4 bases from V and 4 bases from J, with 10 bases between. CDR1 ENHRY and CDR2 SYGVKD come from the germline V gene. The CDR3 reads CAISVGGGNEKLFF. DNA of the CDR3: TGTGCCATCAGTGTGGGGGGCGGTAATGAAAAACTGTTTTTT.

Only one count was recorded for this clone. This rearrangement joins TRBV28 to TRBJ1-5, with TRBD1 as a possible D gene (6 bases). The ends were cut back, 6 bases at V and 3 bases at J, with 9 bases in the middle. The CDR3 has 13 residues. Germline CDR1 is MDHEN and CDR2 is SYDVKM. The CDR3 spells CASSRTANQPQHF. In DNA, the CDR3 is TGTGCCAGCAGCCGGACAGCCAATCAGCCCCAGCATTTT. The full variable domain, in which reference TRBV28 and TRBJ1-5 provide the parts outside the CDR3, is DVKVTQSSRYLVKRTGEKVFLECVQDMDHENMFWYRQDPGLGLRLIYFSYDVKMKEKGDIPEGYSVSREKKERFSLILESASTNQTSMYLCASSRTANQPQHFGDGTRLSIL.